This TCR beta chain emerged from a study of T cells in localized non-small cell lung cancer. Broader study findings: Adjacent lung was found to contain a median around 56 of the top 100 tumor clones. Among blood samples, higher T cell density accompanied longer overall survival. A single tumor region was sequenced, leaving heterogeneity possible. The highest T cell clonality was in uninvolved adjacent lung, above tumor.

V was pared by 4 bases and J by 10 bases, with 10 bases of the junction left unmatched. Germline V lookup: CDR1 SGHNT, CDR2 YYREEE (reference sequence). The CDR3 has 14 residues. Some clones are missing from TCRdb's copy, which holds only in-frame ones; the method was immunoSEQ multiplex PCR. The table lists approximately 70,000 clones, 70% to 90% of them singletons, with around a fifth in the top ten. This clone was counted ten times or more. The antigen remains unidentified. The TCR comes from a male donor older than 55 with stage III squamous cell lung carcinoma. Here the sequenced sample was peripheral blood, taken before any cancer treatment. This chain connects TRBV5-4 to TRBJ1-1; the match to TRBD1 covers 10 bases. CDR3 bases: TGTGCCAGCAGCACGACAGGGGGCGGCCGGGGAGCTTTCTTT. Translated, it gives CASSTTGGGRGAFF.